Given below is one T cell receptor beta chain in context. The antigen remains unidentified. TCRdb's copy holds only in-frame clones and misses some; the assay was immunoSEQ multiplex PCR. The sample holds under 150,000 clones, about 91% seen once. The source of the sample is a study of T cell responses to AZD1222 COVID-19 vaccine. Overall study results and limits: Researchers took repertoire samples only after the peak T cell response had come. Most donors were white British, females outnumbered males, and clonal diversity was possibly underestimated. Targeting of unmutated variant regions was reportedly seen in nearly half of spike-specific TCRs. Dominant CD4 TCR responses targeted spike regions 160-218 and 743-854.

The receptor's source is an adult who received the AZD1222 COVID-19 vaccine. The source was peripheral blood, collected 28 days after the second AZD1222 dose.

The CDR3: CASRPDNNYGYTF. Written as DNA, the CDR3 is TGTGCCAGCAGACCGGACAACAACTATGGCTACACCTTC. The rearrangement uses TRBV2 and TRBJ1-2, with a weak D call TRBD1 (5 bases). The CDR3 extends over 13 amino acids. V lost 6 bases, J lost 2 bases, and 10 bases lay in between. Germline V CDR1 and CDR2: SNHLY, FYNNEI.